One sample yielded the 21 T cell receptor beta chains listed below, sequenced in a study of early T cells in non-severe SARS-CoV-2 infection. Using its own MiXCR run on the 5' RACE reads, TCRdb lists one record per CDR3 protein. Among 80,000 to 95,000 distinct CDR3 sequences, approximately 15% were seen once, and the ten largest hold roughly 4.7%. The input for sequencing was whole blood, taken at baseline. The receptors were gathered from an adult who was a healthcare worker with PCR-confirmed SARS-CoV-2 infection or an uninfected control (not recorded which).

In this sample, this clonotype turned up many times. The chain's CDR3 is CATSDLTWGSTGELFF. Written as DNA, the CDR3 is TGTGCCACCAGTGACCTTACTTGGGGAAGCACCGGGGAGCTGTTTTTT. The J gene is TRBJ2-2, the V gene TRBV24-1; D gene unclear. The germline V gene has CDR1 KGHDR and CDR2 SFDVKD. V lost 4 bases to trimming and J lost 4 bases, with 15 bases between them. This CDR3 is 16 amino acids long.

This clonotype was recorded at least ten times. The chain joins TRBV7-3 to TRBJ1-3; TRBD1 aligns across 8 bases. After removal of 5 bases from V and 3 bases from J, the junction contained 6 bases not matched to a gene. This CDR3 contains 15 residues. Germline V gene data show CDR1 as SGHTA and CDR2 as FQGTGA. CDR3 protein: CASSASGGGGNTIYF. CDR3 DNA sequence: TGTGCCAGCAGCGCCTCAGGGGGCGGTGGAAACACCATATATTTT.

This clonotype has more than one count but fewer than ten. The J gene is TRBJ2-1, the V gene TRBV20-1; 9 bases fit TRBD2. Germline CDR1 and CDR2: DFQATT and SNEGSKA (reference sequence). The ends lost 3 bases at V and 7 bases at J; junction bases unmatched: 10. The length of the CDR3 is 15 residues. The CDR3 reads CSASGAGGPVNEQFF. The CDR3 DNA follows: TGCAGTGCTAGCGGGGCGGGAGGGCCGGTAAATGAGCAGTTCTTC.

This clonotype showed up many times. The chain couples TRBV4-3 to TRBJ2-5, with 9 bases lining up with TRBD2. In germline, CDR1 is LGHNA, CDR2 YSLEER. V gave up 3 bases and J gave up 5 bases; unmatched junction bases: 10. The CDR3 length is 16 residues. In DNA form, the CDR3 reads TGCGCCAGCAGCCAGGATGTAGCGGGAGTGGGTGAGACCCAGTACTTC. Translated, it gives CASSQDVAGVGETQYF.

The CDR3 is CASSSIPTAEQYF. The DNA for the CDR3 is TGTGCCAGCAGTTCTATCCCCACTGCGGAGCAGTACTTC. The chain links TRBV6-2 or TRBV6-3 to TRBJ2-7; D is unresolved. The CDR3 has 13 amino acids. V was shortened by 4 bases and J by 7 bases, with 14 bases between the two germline ends. Germline CDR1 and CDR2: MNHEY and SVGEGT.

This clonotype came up many times. This chain links TRBV6-6 with TRBJ2-3; 11 bases are shared with TRBD2. CDR3 length: 13 residues. Per germline, CDR1 MNHNY and CDR2 SVGAGI (reference sequence). J lost 3 bases, V lost 10 bases, and 3 bases had no gene match. CDR3: CATRTSGTDTQYF. The CDR3 nucleotides read TGTGCCACCCGGACTAGCGGGACAGATACGCAGTATTTT.

This clonotype was picked up one time. J is TRBJ2-2 and V is TRBV7-9, with unresolved D. This CDR3 comprises 13 residues. From germline, CDR1 is SEHNR and CDR2 FQNEAQ (reference sequence). V lost 5 bases and J 1 base, leaving 5 bases between the germline ends. CDR3 amino acids: CASSAENTGELFF. The CDR3 DNA is TGTGCCAGCAGCGCAGAGAACACCGGGGAGCTGTTTTTT.

This clonotype was counted only a few times. The chain uses TRBV9 and TRBJ1-5; 10 bases agree with TRBD1. The trim removed 4 bases at V and 4 bases at J, leaving 5 bases unmatched. The CDR3 spans 15 residues. Germline V gene data show CDR1 as SGDLS and CDR2 as YYNGEE. The CDR3 is CASSTGTGVNQPQHF. The CDR3 region has the DNA TGTGCCAGCAGCACAGGGACAGGGGTTAATCAGCCCCAGCATTTT.

This clonotype was seen a few times. V gene TRBV11-3 combines with J gene TRBJ2-6, with D tentatively TRBD2 (5 bases). The CDR3 is made up of 14 amino acids. Trimming took 5 bases from V and 2 from J, leaving 7 bases between them. Germline-derived CDR1 and CDR2 are SGHNT and YENEEA. The CDR3 is CASSKGAGANVLTF. The CDR3 DNA follows: TGTGCCAGCAGCAAGGGAGCTGGGGCCAACGTCCTGACTTTC.

The chain uses TRBV11-2 and TRBJ2-1; D not resolved. V dropped 7 bases and J dropped 10 bases, with 14 bases sitting between them. The CDR3 loop spans 12 amino acids. Germline lookup yields CDR1 SGHAT and CDR2 FQNNGV. The CDR3 is CASNSQSVEQFF. The DNA for the CDR3 is TGTGCCAGCAACTCGCAATCGGTCGAGCAGTTCTTC.

The V and J genes are TRBV20-1 and TRBJ2-7; 7 bases are a match to TRBD1. Per the germline V gene, CDR1 is DFQATT and CDR2 is SNEGSKA (reference sequence). The CDR3 loop spans 13 amino acids. V lost 5 bases, J lost 3 bases, and 7 bases stayed unmatched. The CDR3 reads CSAPRDRDYEQYF. The CDR3 coding sequence is TGCAGTGCTCCCCGGGACAGAGACTACGAGCAGTACTTC.

The chain links TRBV10-3 to TRBJ2-3; 8 nucleotides line up with TRBD2. CDR3 length: 15 amino acids. Germline values: CDR1 ENHRY, CDR2 SYGVKD. The ends lost 2 bases at V and 6 bases at J; junction bases unmatched: 7. CDR3: CAISEPLTSGDTQYF. As DNA, the CDR3 is TGTGCCATCAGTGAGCCCCTTACTAGCGGCGATACGCAGTATTTT.

This clonotype showed up just a few times. The rearrangement joins TRBV20-1 to TRBJ2-7; possible D gene TRBD2, 6 bases. The CDR3 is made up of 12 amino acids. Germline V gene sequence: CDR1 DFQATT, CDR2 SNEGSKA (reference sequence). V was pared by 5 bases and J by 9 bases, with 17 bases between. CDR3 amino acids: CSAHHRLEGQYF. DNA for the CDR3: TGCAGTGCTCACCATCGACTAGAAGGGCAGTACTTC.

This clonotype was found many times. The V and J genes are TRBV28 and TRBJ1-1; D ambiguous. CDR3 size: 11 residues. V was trimmed by 10 bases and J by 4 bases, leaving 10 bases between them. Germline V gene data show CDR1 as MDHEN and CDR2 as SYDVKM. The CDR3 DNA reads as TGTGCCACTACTCTGGGCACTGAAGCTTTCTTT. Its translation: CATTLGTEAFF.

This clonotype has a handful of counts. The rearrangement links TRBV4-3 to TRBJ2-1; the D gene could be TRBD1 or TRBD2 (5 bases each). This CDR3 has 18 residues. Per germline, CDR1 LGHNA and CDR2 YSLEER. Trimming shortened V by 3 bases and J by 0 bases, and 18 bases separated the two germline ends. The CDR3 loop is CASSQEDTRASSYNEQFF. DNA for the CDR3: TGCGCCAGCAGCCAGGAGGACACACGGGCGAGCTCCTACAATGAGCAGTTCTTC.

This clonotype was seen ten or more times. The chain combines TRBV20-1 with TRBJ1-5; 7 positions agree with TRBD1. V dropped 6 bases and J dropped 9; count of bases not matched to a gene: 17. Germline-derived CDR1 and CDR2 are DFQATT and SNEGSKA (reference sequence). The CDR3 totals 15 residues. CDR3 amino acids: CSAETGQPTLGPQHF. Here the CDR3 DNA reads TGCAGTGCGGAAACGGGACAGCCCACCTTAGGGCCCCAGCATTTT.

This rearrangement joins TRBV4-2 to TRBJ2-2; possible D gene TRBD1, 5 bases. Germline V gene lookup returns CDR1 LGHNA and CDR2 YNFKEQ. This CDR3 is built from 14 residues. Trimming stripped 11 bases from V and 1 base from J, with 14 bases between. The CDR3 DNA reads TGTGCCGTAAATTCTGACAGGAACACCGGGGAGCTGTTTTTT. It encodes CAVNSDRNTGELFF.

The chain is built from TRBV7-9 and TRBJ2-7; tentative D call: TRBD1 (6 bases). Germline values: CDR1 SEHNR, CDR2 FQNEAQ (reference sequence). The CDR3 has 16 amino acids. Trimming took 4 bases from V and 5 from J, leaving 21 bases between them. The CDR3 coding sequence is TGTGCCAGCAGCTCCACCCACAGGGTCCGGGCGGACGAGCAGTACTTC. Amino acid sequence: CASSSTHRVRADEQYF.

This clonotype was detected only a few times. V and J are TRBV5-6 and TRBJ2-4; 9 bases match TRBD2. The CDR3 totals 15 residues. CDR1 is SGHDT, CDR2 YYEEEE, per germline. V shed 4 bases, J shed 8 bases, and the junction held 10 bases outside the gene matches. The CDR3 DNA reads as TGTGCCAGCAGCCACACTGTGCGGGAGGGGGACATTCAGTACTTC. Translation gives CASSHTVREGDIQYF.

J is TRBJ1-3 and V is TRBV5-1, with unresolved D. The CDR3 loop spans 15 amino acids. Germline V gene data show CDR1 as SGHRS and CDR2 as YFSETQ. The V and J ends lost 1 base and 8 bases respectively, with 16 bases between them. CDR3 in amino acids: CASSLTGNAGDTIYF. Written as DNA, the CDR3 is TGCGCCAGCAGCTTGACCGGTAATGCGGGTGACACCATATATTTT.

This clonotype was picked up many times. This rearrangement joins TRBV7-2 to TRBJ2-7; a weak D match, TRBD1 (5 bases). V was trimmed by 3 bases and J by 5 bases, leaving 14 bases between them. Per the germline V gene, CDR1 is SGHTA and CDR2 is FQGNSA. The CDR3 is 14 residues long. CDR3 sequence: CASSFSGIPNEQYF. The CDR3 DNA reads as TGTGCCAGCAGCTTCTCAGGGATTCCCAACGAGCAGTACTTC.